Each of the 23 T cell receptor beta chains below was sequenced from the same sample in a study of blood T cell repertoires in COVID-19. Here immunoSEQ multiplex PCR was the method, and the copy in TCRdb shows in-frame clones only, minus some. The top ten clones hold roughly 0.77% of a sample with under 200,000 clones, about 88% of them seen once. Sequenced: PBMCs or T cells enriched from blood (not recorded which). The source is a woman between 18 and 29 years old who had recovered from COVID-19.

The chain couples TRBV28 to TRBJ1-1; D perhaps matches TRBD1 (5 bases). CDR3 length: 14 amino acids. Germline CDR1 MDHEN, CDR2 SYDVKM. The V gene lost 1 base and the J gene lost 7 bases, with 13 bases spanning the gap. The CDR3 is CASSLYRRTIEAFF. CDR3 in DNA: TGTGCCAGCAGTTTATACAGGCGGACCATTGAAGCTTTCTTT.

The chain couples TRBV3-1 (or the pseudogene TRBV3-2) to TRBJ2-7; 7 positions match TRBD1. With V trimmed by 5 bases and J by 7 bases, 20 bases remained unmatched. The CDR3 has 17 amino acids. CDR1 is LGHDT and CDR2 is YNNKEL in the germline V gene (reference sequence). The CDR3 bases are TGTGCCAGCAGCTTCTCCGACGGACAGGTTTTGATGGGGGAGCAGTACTTC. Translated, it gives CASSFSDGQVLMGEQYF.

This chain connects TRBV15 to TRBJ1-4; D remains unclear. The germline V gene encodes CDR1 LNHNV and CDR2 YYDKDF (reference sequence). The CDR3 is 16 residues long. V lost 0 bases and J 7 bases, leaving 15 bases between the germline ends. CDR3 in amino acids: CATSRDPSGASEKLFF. Written as DNA, the CDR3 is TGTGCCACCAGCAGAGATCCTAGCGGAGCGAGTGAAAAACTGTTTTTT.

The chain carries TRBV3-1 (or the pseudogene TRBV3-2) and TRBJ2-7; 7 bases line up with TRBD2. The CDR3 spans 19 residues. In germline, CDR1 is LGHDT, CDR2 YNNKEL (reference sequence). The trim removed 0 bases at V and 2 bases at J, leaving 16 bases unmatched. CDR3 protein: CASSQDISWSPSGAYEQYF. The CDR3 DNA sequence: TGTGCCAGCAGCCAAGATATTTCGTGGTCCCCTAGCGGCGCCTACGAGCAGTACTTC.

This clone was picked up one time. The gene calls are TRBV19 and TRBJ2-7; TRBD2 agrees at 8 bases. This CDR3 contains 16 residues. The V gene end was trimmed by 5 bases and the J gene end by 3 bases; junction bases not matched to a gene: 12. CDR1 LNHDA and CDR2 SQIVND come from the germline V gene (reference sequence). The CDR3 spells CASSGEQGSGSYEQYF. For the CDR3, the DNA is TGTGCCAGTAGTGGGGAACAGGGCAGCGGGAGCTACGAGCAGTACTTC.

The gene calls are TRBV7-2 and TRBJ1-3; the D gene is possibly TRBD1 (6 bases). The V end lost 1 base, the J end lost 4 bases, and 8 bases lay between the germline ends. CDR3 length equals 14 residues. Germline V gene sequence: CDR1 SGHTA, CDR2 FQGNSA. DNA of the CDR3: TGTGCCAGCAGCTTAGGCAGGGGAGGAAACACCATATATTTT. Protein: CASSLGRGGNTIYF.

V usage is TRBV29-1 and J usage is TRBJ1-1, with D uncertain. The CDR3 covers 13 residues. The V gene's germline CDR1 is SQVTM and CDR2 ANQGSEA. Trimming removed 7 bases at V and 3 bases at J, with 15 bases between. This CDR3 is CSAQPPVYTEAFF. The CDR3 bases are TGCAGCGCCCAACCGCCAGTATACACTGAAGCTTTCTTT.

The V gene is TRBV18, the J gene TRBJ2-6; D is uncertain. V shed 5 bases and J shed 2 bases, with 4 bases lying between them. This CDR3 is 13 amino acids long. Per the germline V gene, CDR1 is KGHSH and CDR2 is LQKENI. Here the CDR3 DNA reads TGTGCCAGCTCAGTCACTGGGGCCAACGTCCTGACTTTC. This gives the protein CASSVTGANVLTF.

The chain uses TRBV7-9 and TRBJ2-3; maybe TRBD2 (6 bases). This CDR3 comprises 15 residues. The germline CDR1 and CDR2 sequences are SEHNR and FQNEAQ (reference sequence). The ends were cut back, 5 bases at V and 0 bases at J, with 12 bases in the middle. DNA for the CDR3: TGTGCCAGCAGCCAGGACGGAGGGAGCACAGATACGCAGTATTTT. It codes for CASSQDGGSTDTQYF. The full variable domain, with the rest looked up from reference TRBV7-9 and TRBJ2-3, is DTGVSQNPRHKITKRGQNVTFRCDPISEHNRLYWYRQTLGQGPEFLTYFQNEAQLEKSRLLSDRFSAERPKGSFSTLEIQRTEQGDSAMYLCASSQDGGSTDTQYFGPGTRLTVL.

The chain is built from TRBV2 and TRBJ2-1; D not certain. V was cut by 6 bases and J by 8 bases, with 8 bases left in between. There are 11 residues in the CDR3. CDR1 and CDR2 (germline): SNHLY, FYNNEI. The CDR3 nucleotides read TGTGCCAGCAGCGTAGCCCATGAGCAGTTCTTC. It codes for CASSVAHEQFF.

The gene calls are TRBV15 and TRBJ2-1, with a weak D call TRBD2 (6 bases). CDR1 and CDR2 from the germline V gene are LNHNV and YYDKDF (reference sequence). Trimming pared 5 bases from V and 2 bases from J, leaving 16 bases between. The CDR3 totals 16 residues. The CDR3 sequence: CATSAIRGMPYNEQFF. DNA for the CDR3: TGTGCCACCAGCGCCATACGGGGGATGCCCTACAATGAGCAGTTCTTC.

The V gene is TRBV2, the J gene TRBJ2-7; the D gene is possibly TRBD1 (6 bases). CDR1 and CDR2 (germline): SNHLY, FYNNEI. Trimming removed 6 bases at V and 0 bases at J, with 12 bases between. CDR3 size: 14 residues. CDR3 DNA sequence: TGTGCCAGCAGAGACCGGGACAACTCCTACGAGCAGTACTTC. Encoded protein: CASRDRDNSYEQYF.

CDR3 loop: CASPLGELFF. As DNA, the CDR3 is TGTGCCAGCCCCCTGGGGGAGCTGTTTTTT. The chain has TRBV21-1 and TRBJ2-2; no DNA check was done on the table's D call, TRBD2. TRBV21-1 corresponds to a pseudogene. There are 10 residues in the CDR3.

The V gene is TRBV2, the J gene TRBJ2-7; TRBD1 agrees at 7 bases. The length of the CDR3 is 12 residues. Germline V CDR1 and CDR2: SNHLY, FYNNEI. V lost 8 bases, J lost 5 bases, and 6 bases stayed unmatched. The DNA for the CDR3 is TGTGCCAGCCGAGCCAGGGGGAACGAGCAGTACTTC. Residues: CASRARGNEQYF.

The table lists this clone with a count of one. The chain recombines TRBV4-3 with TRBJ2-4; the D gene is possibly TRBD2 (6 bases). The CDR3 covers 15 residues. The germline V and J ends were trimmed by 4 bases and 9 bases, with 19 bases remaining between them. Germline-derived CDR1 and CDR2 are LGHNA and YSLEER. The CDR3 DNA sequence: TGCGCCAGCAGCCGCGGGACTCTGGGGTATAGCATTCAGTACTTC. It encodes CASSRGTLGYSIQYF.

The gene calls are TRBV27 and TRBJ2-7; maybe TRBD1 (5 bases). V was clipped by 2 bases and J by 1 base, with 9 bases between them. Germline CDR1 MNHEY, CDR2 SMNVEV (reference sequence). The CDR3 covers 14 residues. The CDR3 loop reads CASSLRQGSYEQYF. CDR3 DNA: TGTGCCAGCAGTTTAAGGCAGGGATCCTACGAGCAGTACTTC.

This chain uses TRBV28 with TRBJ1-2; D is undetermined. V was shortened by 5 bases and J by 0 bases, with 13 bases between the two germline ends. This CDR3 spans 15 amino acids. The V gene's germline CDR1 is MDHEN and CDR2 SYDVKM. DNA of the CDR3: TGTGCCAGCAGTCCATGGGCCTCAGCTAACTATGGCTACACCTTC. Translating it yields CASSPWASANYGYTF.

This chain connects TRBV4-2 to TRBJ2-6; 12 bases agree with TRBD2. CDR3 length: 19 amino acids. Unmatched junction bases numbered 3, after V lost 0 bases and J lost 0 bases. The V gene's germline CDR1 is LGHNA and CDR2 YNFKEQ. CDR3 amino acids: CASSQDRLAGASGANVLTF. CDR3 DNA sequence: TGTGCCAGCAGCCAAGATAGACTAGCGGGGGCCTCTGGGGCCAACGTCCTGACTTTC.

The chain employs TRBV10-1 and TRBJ2-7, with TRBD1 as a possible D gene (7 bases). V was cut by 2 bases and J by 4 bases, with 12 bases left in between. In germline, CDR1 is WNHNN, CDR2 SYGVQD (reference sequence). The CDR3 is made up of 14 amino acids. The CDR3, as DNA: TGCGCCAGCAGTGAGCAGGGGGGCCGATACGAGCAGTACTTC. It encodes CASSEQGGRYEQYF.

The chain has TRBV18 and TRBJ2-1; TRBD2 aligns across 9 bases. V was pared by 3 bases and J by 4 bases, with 1 base of the junction left unmatched. CDR3 size: 14 residues. Germline V CDR1 and CDR2: KGHSH, LQKENI. CDR3 sequence (DNA): TGTGCCAGCTCACCGCTAGCGGGGTACAATGAGCAGTTCTTC. Its translation: CASSPLAGYNEQFF.

This chain uses TRBV2 with TRBJ2-3; 8 bases match TRBD2. In germline, CDR1 is SNHLY, CDR2 FYNNEI. CDR3 length equals 14 residues. V was clipped by 6 bases and J by 0 bases; unmatched bases: 2. The chain's CDR3 is CASSRTSSTDTQYF. CDR3 bases: TGTGCCAGCAGCCGGACTAGCAGCACAGATACGCAGTATTTT.

The CDR3 DNA follows: TGTGCCAGCTCACGTGGGACTAGCACCTACAATGAGCAGTTCTTC. Encoded protein: CASSRGTSTYNEQFF. This chain connects TRBV18 to TRBJ2-1; the match to TRBD2 covers 9 bases. The CDR3 contains 15 residues. The trim removed 4 bases at V and 2 bases at J, leaving 3 bases unmatched. Looked up from germline, CDR1 is KGHSH and CDR2 is LQKENI.

The chain combines TRBV27 with TRBJ2-7; possibly TRBD2 for D (6 bases). The V end lost 4 bases, the J end lost 3 bases, and 13 bases lay between the germline ends. This CDR3 is 14 amino acids long. Germline values: CDR1 MNHEY, CDR2 SMNVEV (reference sequence). The CDR3: CASSSKSGLYEQYF. The CDR3 DNA reads as TGTGCCAGCAGTTCAAAGTCGGGACTCTACGAGCAGTACTTC.